This T cell receptor beta chain originates from a study of PD-L1 blockade in urothelial cancer (dated by TCRdb to about 2017). General notes on the study: All patients started therapy around 2014 and received atezolizumab 1,200 mg intravenously every 3 weeks. About nine tenths of the roughly 30 patients were males with bladder-origin urothelial cancer, and 18 of 29 reported a prior smoking history. Patients had an ECOG performance status of 0 or 1 and had received between 0 and 3 prior chemotherapy regimens. Blood samples were analyzed at two time points: 3 weeks after treatment start (second dose) and 6 weeks after treatment start. Blood samples gave median yields of around 140,000 T cells and 65,000 to 85,000 unique TCRs, along with a median clonality of 0.080. An exploratory multi-omic analysis was conducted of the somatic, immune and clinical correlates of response to PD-L1 blockade with atezolizumab in urothelial cancer. Pretreatment tumor samples, along with matched peripheral blood serially collected before and after atezolizumab treatment, were subjected to TCR sequencing. Durable clinical benefit was defined as a progression-free survival longer than 6 months, and TCR features were additionally tested against progression-free survival and overall survival. In the same patients, whole exome sequencing and RNA sequencing of pretreatment tumors were performed in addition to TCR sequencing. Fewer than ten patients reached durable clinical benefit, while about 20 patients did not. Under 30 patients had pretreatment blood TCR-seq, 24 had at least one posttreatment blood collection, and 24 had tumor TCR-seq.

Note on this clone: This clone's antigen is unknown. No base quality values were provided; no much bigger clone lies one nucleotide off.

Synthetic TCR analog templates were spiked into each PCR to estimate absolute template abundance from read counts. The immunoSEQ assay was used to amplify TCRbeta CDR3 regions from genomic DNA with bias-controlled V and J gene primers. Sequencing of rearranged TCRbeta segments was done at approximately 20X coverage. The authors' pipeline ran thus. Clustering was used to correct sequencing errors, and CDR3s were annotated against IMGT so that V, D and J genes could be assigned. Only productive TCRbeta rearrangements were used in downstream analyses, excluding out-of-frame or stop-codon sequences. To compute clonality, Shannon entropy was normalized by the log of the number of unique productive sequences and then subtracted from one. Clones differing between time points or between blood and tumor were identified using Fisher's exact test with Benjamini-Hochberg correction, with an adjusted p below 0.01 applied as the threshold. The table comes from immuneACCESS by way of TCRdb, which keeps in-frame sequences with V and J called. Part of the clones is missing from these tables; in studies checked, under half for an unresolved V gene and the rest for unknown reasons. The V and J calls and clone size were taken over from that table, and D and trimming were inferred from the DNA. The sample yields around 66,000 clones; more than 70% were counted once. The top ten constitute around 11% of the sample.

The study at large found these results: Patients with durable benefit showed greater expansion of tumor-associated TCR clones in peripheral blood 3 weeks after starting treatment (n ≈ 20, p = 0.022). A pretreatment peripheral blood TCR clonality below the median was linked to improved progression-free and overall survival. Small sample size (n of about 30) and many exploratory analyses mean the results are intended to be hypothesis-generating.

The CDR3 contains 11 residues, cysteine and phenylalanine counted. The DNA shown is the 33-base CDR3, in frame from base 1. In the germline V gene (reference sequence), CDR1 corresponds to DFQATT and CDR2 to SNEGSKA. The junction carries 10 bases between V and J, which are trimmed by 5 bases and 7 bases respectively. In light of the paper, this sample's time point label describes: peripheral blood 6 weeks after treatment start. The cohort comprised about 30 patients with locally advanced or metastatic urothelial carcinoma treated at Memorial Sloan Kettering on a trial protocol. Peripheral blood mononuclear cells were collected from each patient pretreatment and during treatment, giving between 1 and 8 total time points per patient. The Qiagen DNeasy Blood extraction kit was used to purify genomic DNA from total PBMCs and tumor samples. Collected pretreatment and during treatment, PBMCs were isolated and stored as previously described.

This TCR came from a man between 60 and 75 years old with urothelial cancer. The sample in question was PBMCs, obtained around atezolizumab (anti-PD-L1) treatment. The V gene is TRBV20-1 and the J gene is TRBJ2-3; the D gene cannot be named for sure. The nucleotide sequence is given as TGCAGTGCTCAACAGCTCCATACGCAGTATTTT. Its protein is CSAQQLHTQYF.